This is a list of T cell receptor beta chains from one sample in a study of T cell repertoires in cytomegalovirus infection. TCRdb re-derived calls from the reads in MiXCR, one entry per CDR3 protein. This table has 560,000 or so distinct CDR3 sequences, about 15% appearing once. Sample: CD8+ T cells from PBMCs. The receptors here all came from a human donor in good health (CMV status not recorded). Some clones in this sample may be carry-over from other donors' samples. Both conserved end residues are part of each CDR3. The D gene is left open where the match is weak. Rows may omit the clone size; those that give it use once, few, many or a size class.

V,size,J,D,DNA,CDR3
TRBV11-2,many,TRBJ1-1,TRBD1,TGTGCCAGCAGCTATGGACAGGGGGGCACTGAAGCTTTCTTT,CASSYGQGGTEAFF
TRBV20-1,few,TRBJ1-2,TRBD1,TGCAGTGCTAGCTCCGGGACAGGGTTCTATGGCTACACCTTC,CSASSGTGFYGYTF
TRBV28,.,TRBJ1-2,.,TGTGCCAGCAGTGGGCTCAGGGTAATTGGCTACACCTTC,CASSGLRVIGYTF
TRBV7-9,many,TRBJ2-2,TRBD2,TGTGCCAGCAGCTTGGGACTAGCGCAAGAGGTGCGAGGCACCGGGGAGCTGTTTTTT,CASSLGLAQEVRGTGELFF
TRBV29-1,few,TRBJ1-2,TRBD1,TGCAGCGTTGCAGGGACAGGGGGCTATGGCTACACCTTC,CSVAGTGGYGYTF
TRBV7-9,many,TRBJ2-1,TRBD2,TGTGCCAGCACAGGACTAGCGGGAGCTGAGCAGTTCTTC,CASTGLAGAEQFF
TRBV20-1,once,TRBJ2-1,.,TGCAGTGCTAGAGATATCCGGAACTCCTACAATGAGCAGTTCTTC,CSARDIRNSYNEQFF
TRBV5-4,.,TRBJ2-2,TRBD2,TGTGCCAGCAGGCTCGGGACTACCAACACCGGGGAGCTGTTTTTT,CASRLGTTNTGELFF
TRBV28,.,TRBJ1-5,.,TGTGCCAGCAGACGTGATTATATAAATCAGCCCCAGCATTTT,CASRRDYINQPQHF
TRBV6-2/TRBV6-3,few,TRBJ1-5,.,TGTGCCAGCAGTACCGGGCCCCGGCGGGATCAGCCCCAGCATTTT,CASSTGPRRDQPQHF
TRBV7-3,many,TRBJ2-1,TRBD2,TGTGCCAGCAGCTCCGGACTAGCGGGAACGTCCTACAATGAGCAGTTCTTC,CASSSGLAGTSYNEQFF